The clone carrying this T cell receptor (beta chain) was counted between two and nine times. The time point was: newly diagnosed GD, antithyroid drugs for less than 3 months. PBMC-extracted RNA yielded the TCR library. Germline CDR1 is MGHRA and CDR2 is YSYEKL. Trimming at V came to 3 bases and at J to 4 bases, leaving 7 bases not matched to a gene. CDR3 length: 15 residues. This entry comes from a study of regulatory T cells in long-lasting Graves disease. To make TCR beta libraries, researchers used iRepertoire HTBI primers and Arm-PCR of CDR3 regions. TCRdb processed the multiplex PCR reads anew with MiXCR; each CDR3 protein has one entry. The profile shows about 530,000 distinct CDR3 sequences, 15% to 20% of them singletons. Another study also made use of these data, one on T cells in Graves' hyperthyroidism and ophthalmopathy.

The genes are TRBV4-1 and TRBJ2-3; 7 nucleotides align to TRBD2. This specimen was peripheral blood mononuclear cells (PBMCs), taken at new diagnosis, from a patient treated with antithyroid drugs. This TCR came from a woman aged 35-65 years with Graves disease. CDR3 residues: CASSQETSRSDTQYF. The CDR3 bases are TGCGCCAGCAGCCAGGAGACTAGCAGGTCAGATACGCAGTATTTT.